This T cell receptor (beta chain) is drawn from a study of blood T cell repertoires in COVID-19. Study background: Acute and convalescent COVID-19 specimens originated in the United States, Italy and Spain.

J lost 8 bases, V lost 1 base, and 12 bases had no gene match. The CDR3 totals 16 residues. CDR1 and CDR2 (germline): LGHDT, YNNKEL (reference sequence). Here immunoSEQ multiplex PCR was the method, and the copy in TCRdb shows in-frame clones only, minus some. Of 150,000 to 200,000 clones in the sample, 80% to 85% were seen once. Sequencing was performed on peripheral blood. This receptor was identified in a woman between 25 and 40 years old with acute or convalescent COVID-19. This chain uses TRBV3-1 (or the pseudogene TRBV3-2) with TRBJ1-2; 8 bases match TRBD1. CDR3: CASSQAGGQALGGYTF. The CDR3 DNA is TGTGCCAGCAGCCAAGCTGGGGGACAGGCCCTTGGCGGCTACACCTTC.